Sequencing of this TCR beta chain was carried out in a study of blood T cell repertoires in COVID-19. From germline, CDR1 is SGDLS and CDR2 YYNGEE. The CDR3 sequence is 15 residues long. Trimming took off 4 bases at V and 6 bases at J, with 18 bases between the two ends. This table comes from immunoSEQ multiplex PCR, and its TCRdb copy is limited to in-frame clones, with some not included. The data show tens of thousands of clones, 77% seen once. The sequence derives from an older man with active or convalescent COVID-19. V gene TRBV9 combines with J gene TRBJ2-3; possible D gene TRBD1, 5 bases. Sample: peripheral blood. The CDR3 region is CASSPRGRAGDTQYF. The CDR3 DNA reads TGTGCCAGCAGCCCAAGGGGCAGGGCAGGGGATACGCAGTATTTT.